Below are 23 T cell receptor beta chains sequenced from a single sample in a study of CXCR3-negative and CXCR3-positive naive CD8 T cells. Broader study findings: For CXCR3-positive naive cells, TRB CDR3s were more hydrophobic than those of CXCR3-negative naive cells.

TRB cDNA was prepared as libraries by UMI-labeled 5' RACE. TCRdb re-called the 5' RACE reads and catalogs CDR3 proteins one per entry, DNA excluded. In all, the sample yields around 8,400 distinct CDR3 sequences. No antigens are known for them. The sample consisted of naive CXCR3+ CD8+ T cells from blood. Sample subset: CD45RO-CCR7+CD27+CD95- naive CD8+ T cells expressing CXCR3 (TNR3+). Receptors were obtained from a human donor in good health. Some clones in this sample may be carry-over from other donors' samples.

In terms of frequency, this clonotype is medium-sized (0.01 to 0.1%). The chain recombines TRBV20-1 with TRBJ2-7; the TCRdb D gene call, TRBD2, has no DNA to confirm it. CDR3 length: 14 residues. The germline V gene encodes CDR1 DFQATT and CDR2 SNEGSKA (reference sequence). The CDR3 loop is CSARGREGLNEQYF.

The V gene is TRBV12-3 or TRBV12-4, the J gene TRBJ2-1; checking the TCRdb D call of TRBD2 is not possible without DNA. The CDR3 length is 15 residues. CDR3 protein: CASRDLSGSRSEQFF.

The chain uses TRBV4-3 and TRBJ2-3; TCRdb gives TRBD2 as the D gene, but with no DNA this cannot be confirmed. The V gene's germline CDR1 is LGHNA and CDR2 YSLEER. There are 14 residues in the CDR3. The CDR3 loop reads CAPPCRGYTDTQYF.

Its frequency marks this clonotype as medium-sized. CDR3 loop: CSARVLAGGYEQFF. This sequence joins TRBV20-1 and TRBJ2-1; the D call of TRBD2 rests on TCRdb alone, since no DNA is present to check it. Germline V CDR1 and CDR2: DFQATT, SNEGSKA (reference sequence). The CDR3 spans 14 residues.

V is TRBV29-1 and J is TRBJ1-2; no DNA is available, so the TRBD1 call from TCRdb remains unchecked. There are 14 residues in the CDR3. Germline CDR1 SQVTM, CDR2 ANQGSEA. The CDR3 sequence: CSVVVGGASYGYTF.

This clonotype is identified as medium-sized from frequency. The CDR3 sequence: CASSFGRSSYNEQFF. V gene TRBV13 combines with J gene TRBJ2-1. The V gene's germline CDR1 is PRHDT and CDR2 FYEKMQ (reference sequence). The CDR3 spans 15 residues.

This clonotype counts as medium-sized by frequency. This chain joins TRBV29-1 and TRBJ1-2; with no DNA, the TCRdb D assignment of TRBD1 cannot be verified. The V gene's germline CDR1 is SQVTM and CDR2 ANQGSEA. The CDR3 is 12 amino acids. This CDR3 is CTGGETLYGYTF.

The chain recombines TRBV7-9 with TRBJ2-5; the TCRdb call, TRBD1, lacks DNA for checking. The CDR3 is made up of 13 amino acids. The germline gives CDR1 SEHNR, CDR2 FQNEAQ (reference sequence). The CDR3 reads CASSVGTPGTQYF.

The chain carries TRBV7-2 and TRBJ2-3; TCRdb calls TRBD2, which cannot be checked without DNA. The V gene's germline CDR1 is SGHTA and CDR2 FQGNSA. The CDR3 is made up of 15 amino acids. CDR3 amino acids: CASSLGAGIADTQYF.

The chain carries TRBV9 and TRBJ1-2; TCRdb's D call of TRBD1 is untestable without DNA. The CDR3 is made up of 15 amino acids. The germline V gene encodes CDR1 SGDLS and CDR2 YYNGEE. The CDR3 reads CASSDRDRGSYGYTF.

The chain employs TRBV13 and TRBJ2-5; absent DNA, TCRdb's TRBD1 call cannot be checked. The germline V gene has CDR1 PRHDT and CDR2 FYEKMQ (reference sequence). This CDR3 region has 11 residues. The CDR3 sequence: CASSFDRGQTF.

By frequency, this clonotype registers medium-sized. The V and J genes are TRBV20-1 and TRBJ1-5; checking the TCRdb D call of TRBD1 is not possible without DNA. There are 14 residues in the CDR3. Germline CDR1 reads DFQATT; CDR2 reads SNEGSKA (reference sequence). The chain's CDR3 is CSASTGTLNQPQHF.

By frequency, this clonotype is medium-sized. The chain is built from TRBV27 and TRBJ2-1; the D call of TRBD1 rests on TCRdb alone, since no DNA is present to check it. The CDR3 extends over 15 amino acids. The germline V gene has CDR1 MNHEY and CDR2 SMNVEV (reference sequence). CDR3 region: CASSPRDSSYNEQFF.

This chain connects TRBV15 to TRBJ2-1; TCRdb picks TRBD1, but there is no DNA to check that call. The CDR3 sequence is 16 residues long. Germline CDR1 and CDR2: LNHNV and YYDKDF (reference sequence). The CDR3 sequence is CATRSGGGGALSEQFF. Variable domain in full (rest from reference TRBV15 and TRBJ2-1): DAMVIQNPRYQVTQFGKPVTLSCSQTLNHNVMYWYQQKSSQAPKLLFHYYDKDFNNEADTPDNFQSRRPNTSFCFLDIRSPGLGDTAMYLCATRSGGGGALSEQFFGPGTRLTVL.

The chain uses TRBV5-5 and TRBJ2-5; TCRdb's D call, TRBD1, is unchecked because there is no DNA. The CDR3 contains 16 residues. Germline CDR1 SGHKS, CDR2 YYEKEE (reference sequence). This CDR3 is CASSNRDRGFQETQYF.

This chain connects TRBV7-9 to TRBJ2-5; there is no DNA to check the TCRdb D call of TRBD1. The CDR3 is 15 amino acids. The germline CDR1 and CDR2 sequences are SEHNR and FQNEAQ (reference sequence). CDR3 amino acids: CASSPGQGARETQYF.

The rearrangement uses TRBV27 and TRBJ1-1. Germline lookup yields CDR1 MNHEY and CDR2 SMNVEV (reference sequence). The CDR3 is 13 amino acids. CDR3 sequence: CASSFEMNTEAFF.

This clonotype is medium-sized by frequency. The gene calls are TRBV12-3 or TRBV12-4 and TRBJ2-1. This CDR3 has 17 amino acids. This chain's CDR3 is CASSFSRVNLIGNEQFF.

This clonotype is called medium-sized based on its frequency. The chain combines TRBV29-1 with TRBJ1-5; TCRdb picks TRBD1, but there is no DNA to check that call. Germline-derived CDR1 and CDR2 are SQVTM and ANQGSEA. The CDR3 covers 13 residues. The CDR3 here is CSVRGPQGQPQHF. The variable domain in full, with the rest retrieved from reference TRBV29-1 and TRBJ1-5, is SAVISQKPSRDICQRGTSLTIQCQVDSQVTMMFWYRQQPGQSLTLIATANQGSEATYESGFVIDKFPISRPNLTFSTLTVSNMSPEDSSIYLCSVRGPQGQPQHFGDGTRLSIL.

The V and J genes are TRBV5-1 and TRBJ2-3; as DNA is missing, the TRBD2 call by TCRdb cannot be tested. CDR1 is SGHRS and CDR2 is YFSETQ in the germline V gene. The CDR3 covers 17 residues. The CDR3 loop reads CASSLIAIAISTDTQYF.

The rearrangement joins TRBV11-3 to TRBJ2-5; lacking DNA, the TRBD2 call made by TCRdb goes unchecked. Germline V gene sequence: CDR1 SGHNT, CDR2 YENEEA. The CDR3 totals 15 residues. CDR3 sequence: CASSPGTSGQETQYF.

This clonotype ranks as medium-sized (0.01 to 0.1%) in terms of frequency. The chain has TRBV4-3 and TRBJ2-1. The CDR3 has 14 amino acids. The V gene's germline CDR1 is LGHNA and CDR2 YSLEER. CDR3: CASSQVGSYNEQFF.

The chain carries TRBV28 and TRBJ2-7; the TCRdb D gene call, TRBD1, has no DNA to confirm it. This CDR3 spans 14 amino acids. Germline-derived CDR1 and CDR2 are MDHEN and SYDVKM. CDR3: CASSVTGTGAGQYF.